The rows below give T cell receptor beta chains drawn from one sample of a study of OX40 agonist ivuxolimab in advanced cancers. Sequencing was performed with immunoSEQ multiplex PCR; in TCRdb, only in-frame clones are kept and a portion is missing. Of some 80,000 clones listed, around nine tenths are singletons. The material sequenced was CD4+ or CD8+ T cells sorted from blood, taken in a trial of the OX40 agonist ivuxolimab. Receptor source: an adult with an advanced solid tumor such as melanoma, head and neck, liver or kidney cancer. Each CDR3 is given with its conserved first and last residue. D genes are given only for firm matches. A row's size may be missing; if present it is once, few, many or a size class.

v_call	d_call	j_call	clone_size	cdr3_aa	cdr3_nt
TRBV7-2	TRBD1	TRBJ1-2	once	CASSPDRDYGYTF	TGTGCCAGCAGCCCGGACAGGGACTATGGCTACACCTTC
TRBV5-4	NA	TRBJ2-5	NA	CASSRDTIETQYF	TGTGCCAGCAGCCGGGACACTATAGAGACCCAGTACTTC
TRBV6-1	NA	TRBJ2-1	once	CASSEARDSYNEQFF	TGTGCCAGCAGTGAAGCCAGAGACTCCTACAATGAGCAGTTCTTC
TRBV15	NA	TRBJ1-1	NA	CATSRVPRAWGTEAFF	TGTGCCACCAGCAGAGTTCCCAGGGCGTGGGGCACTGAAGCTTTCTTT
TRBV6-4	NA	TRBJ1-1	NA	CASSAHWTDSLTAFF	TGTGCCAGCAGTGCCCATTGGACAGATTCACTGACAGCTTTCTTT
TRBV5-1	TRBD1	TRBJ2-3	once	CASSFDATGGTDTQYF	TGCGCCAGCAGCTTTGATGCGACAGGGGGGACAGATACGCAGTATTTT
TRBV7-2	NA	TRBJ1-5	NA	CASSLSGGLHYQPQHF	TGTGCCAGCAGCCTTTCGGGGGGGCTGCACTATCAGCCCCAGCATTTT
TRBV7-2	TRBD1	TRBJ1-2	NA	CASSLDQGALGYGYTF	TGTGCCAGCAGCTTGGACCAGGGGGCGCTGGGCTATGGCTACACCTTC
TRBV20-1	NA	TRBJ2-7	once	CRGEEQYF	TGCAGGGGTGAGGAGCAGTACTTC
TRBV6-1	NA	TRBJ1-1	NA	CASSEAYIGPRNTEAFF	TGTGCCAGCAGTGAAGCTTATATCGGGCCGCGGAACACTGAAGCTTTCTTT
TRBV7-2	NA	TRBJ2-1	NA	CASSLEGSSYNEQFF	TGTGCCAGCAGCTTAGAGGGTAGCTCCTACAATGAGCAGTTCTTC
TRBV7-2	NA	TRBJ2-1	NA	CASSKTGSSYNEQFF	TGTGCCAGCAGCAAGACCGGGAGCTCCTACAATGAGCAGTTCTTC
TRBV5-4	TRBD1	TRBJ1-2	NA	CASSQDPDRGSEGYTF	TGTGCCAGCAGCCAAGATCCTGACAGGGGATCGGAGGGCTACACCTTC
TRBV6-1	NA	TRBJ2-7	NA	CASSDLAGVEQYF	TGTGCCAGCAGTGATCTGGCCGGGGTCGAGCAGTACTTC
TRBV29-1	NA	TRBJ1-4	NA	CSVEEEKLFF	TGCAGCGTTGAAGAGGAAAAACTGTTTTTT
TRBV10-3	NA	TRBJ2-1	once	CATKRGGISYNEQFF	TGTGCCACTAAGAGGGGCGGGATCTCCTACAATGAGCAGTTCTTC
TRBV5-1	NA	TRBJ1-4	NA	CASSPGTGMVTNEKLFF	TGCGCCAGCAGCCCGGGTACAGGGATGGTAACTAATGAAAAACTGTTTTTT
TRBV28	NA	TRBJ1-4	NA	CASSWAGEKLFF	TGTGCCAGCAGTTGGGCAGGGGAAAAACTGTTTTTT
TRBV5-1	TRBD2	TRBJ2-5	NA	CASSLGLAAYQETQYF	TGCGCCAGCAGCTTGGGGCTAGCGGCGTACCAAGAGACCCAGTACTTC
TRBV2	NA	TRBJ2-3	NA	CASSLGDFTDTQYF	TGTGCCAGCAGTCTTGGGGACTTCACAGATACGCAGTATTTT
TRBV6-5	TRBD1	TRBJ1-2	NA	CASRGQVYGYTF	TGTGCCAGCAGGGGACAGGTCTATGGCTACACCTTC
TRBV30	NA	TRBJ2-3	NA	CAWARTDTQYF	TGTGCCTGGGCCCGCACAGATACGCAGTATTTT
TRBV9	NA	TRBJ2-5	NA	CASSVGPRETQYF	TGTGCCAGCAGCGTAGGACCGAGAGAGACCCAGTACTTC
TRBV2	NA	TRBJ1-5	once	CASSDIMGQPQHF	TGTGCCAGCAGTGATATTATGGGTCAGCCCCAGCATTTT